These 18 T cell receptor beta chains originate from one sample sequenced in a study of lymphopenia after photon versus proton radiotherapy. Here immunoSEQ multiplex PCR was the method, and the copy in TCRdb shows in-frame clones only, minus some. This sample has around 64,000 clones, with about 90% found just once. Here the sequenced sample was peripheral blood, taken from a patient treated with photon-based radiotherapy. These receptors were obtained from a middle-aged woman with cholangiocarcinoma.

V usage is TRBV4-2 and J usage is TRBJ2-1, with 7 bases fitting TRBD2. This CDR3 region has 14 residues. Losses at the gene ends were 2 bases for V and 11 bases for J; bases not matched to a gene: 9. Germline V gene sequence: CDR1 LGHNA, CDR2 YNFKEQ. Here the CDR3 reads CASSQREGGVKQFF. Here the CDR3 DNA reads TGTGCCAGCAGCCAAAGGGAGGGCGGCGTTAAGCAGTTCTTC.

V usage is TRBV6-5 and J usage is TRBJ1-2, with TRBD1 matching 9 bases. The length of the CDR3 is 14 residues. Germline V gene sequence: CDR1 MNHEY, CDR2 SVGAGI. The junction had 16 bases not matched to a gene; V was cut back by 7 bases and J by 13 bases. The CDR3 sequence is CASIPSGTGSIFTF. CDR3 bases: TGTGCCAGCATCCCATCCGGGACAGGGTCAATCTTCACCTTC.

There are a few counts of this clone. The rearrangement uses TRBV11-3 and TRBJ1-1; D not certain. The V end lost 5 bases, the J end lost 5 bases, and 12 bases lay between the germline ends. The CDR3 is 13 residues long. The germline V gene has CDR1 SGHNT and CDR2 YENEEA. CDR3 residues: CASSPRTETEAFF. DNA for the CDR3: TGTGCCAGCAGCCCTCGGACTGAGACTGAAGCTTTCTTT. The full variable domain, its missing parts supplied by reference TRBV11-3 and TRBJ1-1, is EAGVVQSPRYKIIEKKQPVAFWCNPISGHNTLYWYLQNLGQGPELLIRYENEEAVDDSQLPKDRFSAERLKGVDSTLKIQPAELGDSAVYLCASSPRTETEAFFGQGTRLTVV.

The rearrangement links TRBV28 to TRBJ2-5; 10 bases map to TRBD2. Germline V gene lookup returns CDR1 MDHEN and CDR2 SYDVKM. The V and J ends lost 7 bases and 4 bases, in that order; junction bases with no gene match: 15. The CDR3 is 17 amino acids. The CDR3 DNA reads as TGTGCCAGCACAACGACGGCAGCGGGAGGGCCGGGAGAGACCCAGTACTTC. The encoded protein is CASTTTAAGGPGETQYF.

This rearrangement joins TRBV28 to TRBJ1-5; TRBD1 matches 8 bases. CDR1 is MDHEN, CDR2 SYDVKM, per germline. The ends lost 3 bases at V and 6 bases at J; junction bases unmatched: 4. The CDR3 has 14 residues. CDR3 nucleotides: TGTGCCAGCAGTTTTGGACAGGGCGGTCAGCCCCAGCATTTT. Encoded protein: CASSFGQGGQPQHF.

V is TRBV9 and J is TRBJ2-3, with TRBD2 matching 9 bases. CDR1 SGDLS and CDR2 YYNGEE come from the germline V gene. This CDR3 region has 15 residues. V trimming: 4 bases; J trimming: 2 bases; junction bases outside the gene matches: 5. In nucleotides, the CDR3 is TGTGCCAGCAGCTCAAGCGGGGGGCCCACAGATACGCAGTATTTT. The encoded protein is CASSSSGGPTDTQYF.

The chain couples TRBV6-5 to TRBJ1-5; 8 bases line up with TRBD1. Per the germline V gene, CDR1 is MNHEY and CDR2 is SVGAGI. V shed 8 bases and J 3 bases; nucleotides not matched to a gene: 9. The length of the CDR3 is 15 residues. The CDR3, as DNA: TGTGCCAGCTCCCCCGGGACAGGACTCAATCAGCCCCAGCATTTT. Translation gives CASSPGTGLNQPQHF.

The V call is TRBV30, the J call TRBJ1-1; D remains unclear. V was trimmed by 4 bases and J by 1 base, leaving 13 bases between them. CDR1 and CDR2 (germline): GTSNPN, SVGIG (reference sequence). This CDR3 is 14 amino acids long. Here the CDR3 reads CAWTLGRRNTEAFF. CDR3 coding DNA: TGTGCCTGGACCCTAGGACGGAGGAACACTGAAGCTTTCTTT.

V and J are TRBV9 and TRBJ1-1, with a possible D match to TRBD1 (5 bases). Germline loops: CDR1 SGDLS, CDR2 YYNGEE. The ends were cut back, 4 bases at V and 6 bases at J, with 13 bases in the middle. This CDR3 has 13 residues. CDR3 in amino acids: CASSPSGGPEAFF. For the CDR3, the DNA is TGTGCCAGCAGCCCCAGTGGGGGTCCTGAAGCTTTCTTT.

This sequence joins TRBV9 and TRBJ2-1; 9 bases align to TRBD2. Germline-derived CDR1 and CDR2 are SGDLS and YYNGEE. Trimming took 0 bases from V and 4 from J; bases not matched to a gene: 23. The CDR3 runs 22 residues. The CDR3 DNA sequence: TGTGCCAGCAGCGTAGGACTAGCGGCTTCCGGCTCGGTCCGAACGAAATACAATGAGCAGTTCTTC. It yields the protein CASSVGLAASGSVRTKYNEQFF. Together with reference TRBV9 and TRBJ2-1, the CDR3 gives the full variable domain: DSGVTQTPKHLITATGQRVTLRCSPRSGDLSVYWYQQSLDQGLQFLIQYYNGEERAKGNILERFSAQQFPDLHSELNLSSLELGDSALYFCASSVGLAASGSVRTKYNEQFFGPGTRLTVL.

The chain has TRBV20-1 and TRBJ2-1; 8 nucleotides agree with TRBD2. Germline-derived CDR1 and CDR2 are DFQATT and SNEGSKA (reference sequence). V gave up 3 bases and J gave up 16 bases; unmatched junction bases: 8. CDR3 length: 11 amino acids. CDR3 DNA sequence: TGCAGTGCTAGCTCCCGGGAGGGGTATTTCTTC. It codes for CSASSREGYFF.

CDR3 nucleotide sequence: TGTGCCAGCAGTGCGACTTCGGACGGGTATGGCTACACCTTC. Translating it yields CASSATSDGYGYTF. This chain joins TRBV6-1 and TRBJ1-2; D unclear. The CDR3 has 14 residues. Trimming stripped 4 bases from V and 5 bases from J, with 14 bases between. CDR1 is MNHNS and CDR2 is SASEGT in the germline V gene.

The V gene is TRBV7-9, the J gene TRBJ1-5; D is uncertain. Germline CDR1 reads SEHNR; CDR2 reads FQNEAQ (reference sequence). This CDR3 has 14 residues. Trimming took 5 bases from V and 9 from J, leaving 17 bases between them. The CDR3 here is CASSPRTGEGPQHF. The DNA for the CDR3 is TGTGCCAGCAGCCCACGGACCGGGGAAGGGCCCCAGCATTTT.

V is TRBV29-1 and J is TRBJ1-3; D is unclear. The CDR3 covers 15 residues. V lost 4 bases to trimming and J lost 2 bases, with 15 bases between them. Germline CDR1 is SQVTM and CDR2 is ANQGSEA. The CDR3 reads CSVVGSPTAGNTIYF. CDR3 sequence (DNA): TGCAGCGTTGTGGGCTCTCCTACGGCTGGAAACACCATATATTTT.

The V gene is TRBV7-9, the J gene TRBJ2-4, with D possibly TRBD2 on 5 matching bases. The CDR3 is made up of 15 amino acids. V lost 4 bases, J lost 0 bases, and 10 bases lay in between. Per germline, CDR1 SEHNR and CDR2 FQNEAQ (reference sequence). CDR3 in amino acids: CASSSDGIAKNIQYF. DNA for the CDR3: TGTGCCAGCAGCTCCGACGGGATAGCCAAAAACATTCAGTACTTC.

This clone was found a few times. This sequence joins TRBV9 and TRBJ1-4; no firm D call. Germline V gives CDR1 SGDLS, CDR2 YYNGEE. Trimming removed 4 bases from V and 7 bases from J, with 11 bases in between. The CDR3 is 13 residues long. CDR3 loop: CASSNSGGEKLFF. The DNA for the CDR3 is TGTGCCAGCAGCAACAGCGGCGGTGAAAAACTGTTTTTT.

With respect to this clone: One end of the junction varies from germline; a read error may be responsible. The V call is TRBV11-2, the J call TRBJ1-2; D may be TRBD1 (5 bases). The CDR3 runs 13 residues. The germline gives CDR1 SGHAT, CDR2 FQNNGV. CDR3: CASRNSEGQGGNF. CDR3 nucleotides: TGTGCCAGCAGGAACTCTGAAGGGCAGGGAGGGAACTTC. The full variable domain, in which reference TRBV11-2 and TRBJ1-2 provide the parts outside the CDR3, is EAGVAQSPRYKIIEKRQSVAFWCNPISGHATLYWYQQILGQGPKLLIQFQNNGVVDDSQLPKDRFSAERLKGVDSTLKIQPAKLEDSAVYLCASRNSEGQGGNFGSGTRLTVV.

The chain carries TRBV15 and TRBJ1-1; D call uncertain. The CDR3 runs 14 residues. V lost 3 bases to trimming and J lost 4 bases, with 12 bases between them. The germline gives CDR1 LNHNV, CDR2 YYDKDF (reference sequence). The CDR3 region has the DNA TGTGCCACCAGCAGGGAAACAGTTGGCACTGAAGCTTTCTTT. Amino acid sequence: CATSRETVGTEAFF.